The rows below give T cell receptor beta chains drawn from one sample of a study of metastatic and nonmetastatic thyroid tumors. MiXCR was used by TCRdb to re-call the PCR reads. The sample lists roughly 14,000 clones, approximately 23% occurring once. The sample was tumor tissue. The receptors originated from a female donor with papillary thyroid cancer or a benign thyroid nodule (not recorded which). Some clones in this sample may be carry-over from other donors' samples. Both conserved end residues are trimmed from each CDR3.

j_call	v_call	cdr3_aa
TRBJ1-3	TRBV5-1	ASSRAGAGNTIY
TRBJ1-5	TRBV20-1	SARPQENQPQH
TRBJ2-7	TRBV20-1	SARDRRISYEQY
TRBJ2-7	TRBV20-1	SARPTGGGDEQY
TRBJ2-2	TRBV5-4	ASSPGQRNTGELF
TRBJ2-1	TRBV27	ASSSQTSGRHEQF
TRBJ1-2	TRBV6-1	ASDRGANRCYT
TRBJ1-1	TRBV28	ASSLDGDTEAF
TRBJ1-1	TRBV20-1	SAHRGRSFVPEAF
TRBJ2-3	TRBV6-4	ASSAGTGGADTQY
TRBJ1-1	TRBV27	ASSLSPQGRTEAF
TRBJ2-7	TRBV25-1	ASSEGPGPSSYEHY
TRBJ2-7	TRBV20-1	SARDRGPEEQY
TRBJ2-1	TRBV6-1	ASSEVVLAGKNEQF
TRBJ2-2	TRBV7-9	ASSSKQGNTGELF
TRBJ1-1	TRBV19	ASSIEGMNTEAF
TRBJ2-6	TRBV19	ASSIEGAGANVLT
TRBJ1-4	TRBV3-1	ASSLETGGLVNEKLF
TRBJ1-5	TRBV6-1	ASSGAGGNQPQH
TRBJ2-7	TRBV14	ASSHLSGTSEQY
TRBJ1-4	TRBV10-2	ASRTGYSGEKLF
TRBJ2-7	TRBV2	ASSRDGSYEQY
TRBJ1-3	TRBV3-1	ASSQEWGNTIY
TRBJ2-1	TRBV9	ASSVAEGLVGEQF
TRBJ2-5	TRBV2	ASRADSYQETQY
TRBJ2-1	TRBV11-1	ASRAGVNEQF
TRBJ1-2	TRBV20-1	SAYRDRALRGGYT
TRBJ1-1	TRBV10-3	AIKGTDTEAF
TRBJ2-3	TRBV6-1	ASSEGAGVTDTQY
TRBJ1-2	TRBV5-4	ASSLGDRGYGYT
TRBJ2-7	TRBV10-3	AIFPGLAGGPYEQY
TRBJ1-1	TRBV12-3/TRBV12-4	ASAMEASTEAF
TRBJ2-7	TRBV10-2	ASSETGGYEQY
TRBJ2-5	TRBV6-1	ASLSIPKETQY
TRBJ1-1	TRBV6-1	ASSEGTARGAF
TRBJ2-4	TRBV3-1	ASSNSGNKNIQY
TRBJ1-2	TRBV4-1	ASSQDTHYGYT